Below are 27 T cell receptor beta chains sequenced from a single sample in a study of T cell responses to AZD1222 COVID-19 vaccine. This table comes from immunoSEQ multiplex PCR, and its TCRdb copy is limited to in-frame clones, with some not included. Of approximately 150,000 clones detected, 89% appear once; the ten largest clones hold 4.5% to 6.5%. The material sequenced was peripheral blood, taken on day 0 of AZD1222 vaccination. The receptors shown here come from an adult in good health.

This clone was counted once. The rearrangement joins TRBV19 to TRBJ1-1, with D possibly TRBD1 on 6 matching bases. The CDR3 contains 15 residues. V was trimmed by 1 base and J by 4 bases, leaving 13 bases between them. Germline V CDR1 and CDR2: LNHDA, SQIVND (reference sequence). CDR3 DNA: TGTGCCAGTAGTATAGTGGTACAGGGACGCACTGAAGCTTTCTTT. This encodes CASSIVVQGRTEAFF.

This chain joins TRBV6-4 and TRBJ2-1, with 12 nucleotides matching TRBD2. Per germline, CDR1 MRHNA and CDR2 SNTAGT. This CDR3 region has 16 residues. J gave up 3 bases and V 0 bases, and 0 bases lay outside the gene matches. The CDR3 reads CASSDSTSGSYNEQFF. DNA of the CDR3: TGTGCCAGCAGTGACTCGACTAGCGGGAGCTACAATGAGCAGTTCTTC.

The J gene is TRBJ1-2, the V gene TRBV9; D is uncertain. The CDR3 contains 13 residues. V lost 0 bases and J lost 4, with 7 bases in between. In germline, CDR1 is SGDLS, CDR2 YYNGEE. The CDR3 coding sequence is TGTGCCAGCAGCGTAGGAGAGCCCTATGGCTACACCTTC. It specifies CASSVGEPYGYTF.

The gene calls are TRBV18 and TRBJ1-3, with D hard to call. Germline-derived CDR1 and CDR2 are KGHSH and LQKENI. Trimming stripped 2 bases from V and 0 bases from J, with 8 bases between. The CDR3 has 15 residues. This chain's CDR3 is CASSPSAGSGNTIYF. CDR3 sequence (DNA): TGTGCCAGCTCACCATCGGCAGGCTCTGGAAACACCATATATTTT. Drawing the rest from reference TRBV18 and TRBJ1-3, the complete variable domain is NAGVMQNPRHLVRRRGQEARLRCSPMKGHSHVYWYRQLPEEGLKFMVYLQKENIIDESGMPKERFSAEFPKEGPSILRIQQVVRGDSAAYFCASSPSAGSGNTIYFGEGSWLTVV.

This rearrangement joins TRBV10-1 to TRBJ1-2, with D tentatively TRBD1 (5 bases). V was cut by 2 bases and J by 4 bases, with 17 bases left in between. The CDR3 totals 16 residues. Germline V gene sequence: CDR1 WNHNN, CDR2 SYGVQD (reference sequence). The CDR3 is CASSERMGPEFYGYTF. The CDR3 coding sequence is TGCGCCAGCAGTGAGCGGATGGGACCTGAATTCTATGGCTACACCTTC.

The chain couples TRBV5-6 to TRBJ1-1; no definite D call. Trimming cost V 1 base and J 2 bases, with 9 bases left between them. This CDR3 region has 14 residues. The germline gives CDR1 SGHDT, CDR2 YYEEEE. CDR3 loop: CASSLFLFNTEAFF. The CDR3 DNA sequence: TGTGCCAGCAGCTTGTTTCTGTTCAACACTGAAGCTTTCTTT.

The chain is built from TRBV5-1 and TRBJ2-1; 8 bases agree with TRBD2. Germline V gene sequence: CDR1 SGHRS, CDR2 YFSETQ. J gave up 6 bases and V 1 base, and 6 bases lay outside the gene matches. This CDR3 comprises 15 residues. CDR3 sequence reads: CASSLTGRAVNEQFF. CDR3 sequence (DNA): TGCGCCAGCAGCTTGACCGGGAGGGCCGTCAATGAGCAGTTCTTC.

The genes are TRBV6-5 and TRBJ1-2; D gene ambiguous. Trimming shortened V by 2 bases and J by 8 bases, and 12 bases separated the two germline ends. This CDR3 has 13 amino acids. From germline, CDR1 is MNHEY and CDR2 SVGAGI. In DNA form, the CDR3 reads TGTGCCAGCAGTTACGGGCTGCGTTGGGGCTACACCTTC. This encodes CASSYGLRWGYTF.

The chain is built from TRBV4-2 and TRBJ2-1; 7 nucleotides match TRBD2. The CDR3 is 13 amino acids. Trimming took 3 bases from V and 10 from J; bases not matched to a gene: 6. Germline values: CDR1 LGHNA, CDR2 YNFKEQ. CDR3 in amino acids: CASSQGGAGEQFF. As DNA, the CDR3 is TGTGCCAGCAGCCAGGGGGGAGCGGGAGAGCAGTTCTTC.

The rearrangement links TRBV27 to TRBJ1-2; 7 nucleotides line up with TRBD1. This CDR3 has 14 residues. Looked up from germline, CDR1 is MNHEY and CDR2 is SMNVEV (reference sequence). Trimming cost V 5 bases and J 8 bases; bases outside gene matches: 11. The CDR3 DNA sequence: TGTGCCAGCAGTACATCCGACAGGGTCGGGGGCTACACCTTC. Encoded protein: CASSTSDRVGGYTF.

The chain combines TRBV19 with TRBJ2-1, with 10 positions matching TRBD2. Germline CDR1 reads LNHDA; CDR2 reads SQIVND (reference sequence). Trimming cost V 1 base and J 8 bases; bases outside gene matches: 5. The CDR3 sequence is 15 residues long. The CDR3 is CASSIGAAGGDEQFF. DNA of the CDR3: TGTGCCAGTAGTATAGGTGCAGCGGGGGGGGATGAGCAGTTCTTC.

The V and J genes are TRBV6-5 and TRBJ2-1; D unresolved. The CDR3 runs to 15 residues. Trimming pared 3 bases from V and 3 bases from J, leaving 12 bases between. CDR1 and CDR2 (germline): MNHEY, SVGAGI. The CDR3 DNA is TGTGCCAGCAGTTATGGGCAGGACCGCTACAATGAGCAGTTCTTC. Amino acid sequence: CASSYGQDRYNEQFF.

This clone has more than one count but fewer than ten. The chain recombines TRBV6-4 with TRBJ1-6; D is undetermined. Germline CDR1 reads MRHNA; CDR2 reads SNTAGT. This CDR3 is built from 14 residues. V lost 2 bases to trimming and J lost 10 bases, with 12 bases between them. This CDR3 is CASSDLMGNSPLHF. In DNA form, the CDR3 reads TGTGCCAGCAGTGACCTTATGGGCAACTCACCCCTCCACTTT.

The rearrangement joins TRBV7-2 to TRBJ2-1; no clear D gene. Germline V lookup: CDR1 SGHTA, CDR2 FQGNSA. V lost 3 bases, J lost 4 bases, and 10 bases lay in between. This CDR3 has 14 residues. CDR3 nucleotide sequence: TGTGCCAGCAGCTTCGGAGTTCGGTACAATGAGCAGTTCTTC. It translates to CASSFGVRYNEQFF.

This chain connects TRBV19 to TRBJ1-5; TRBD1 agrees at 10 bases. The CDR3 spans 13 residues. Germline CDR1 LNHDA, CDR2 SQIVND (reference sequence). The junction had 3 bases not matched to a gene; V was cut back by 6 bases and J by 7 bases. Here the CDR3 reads CASRDRGGQPQHF. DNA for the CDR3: TGTGCCAGTAGGGACAGGGGGGGCCAGCCCCAGCATTTT.

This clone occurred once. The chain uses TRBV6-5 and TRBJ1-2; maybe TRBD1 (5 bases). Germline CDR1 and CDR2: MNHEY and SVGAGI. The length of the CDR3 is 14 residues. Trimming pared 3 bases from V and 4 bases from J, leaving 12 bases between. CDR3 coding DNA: TGTGCCAGCAGTTATCATCAGGGCGCCTATGGCTACACCTTC. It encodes CASSYHQGAYGYTF.

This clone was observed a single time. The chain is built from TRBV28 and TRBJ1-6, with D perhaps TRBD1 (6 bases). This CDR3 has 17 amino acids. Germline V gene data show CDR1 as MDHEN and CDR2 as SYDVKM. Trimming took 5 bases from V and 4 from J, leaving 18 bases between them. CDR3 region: CASSTMRTALYNSPLHF. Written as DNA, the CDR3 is TGTGCCAGCAGTACTATGCGGACAGCACTTTATAATTCACCCCTCCACTTT. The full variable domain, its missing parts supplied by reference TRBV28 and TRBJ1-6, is DVKVTQSSRYLVKRTGEKVFLECVQDMDHENMFWYRQDPGLGLRLIYFSYDVKMKEKGDIPEGYSVSREKKERFSLILESASTNQTSMYLCASSTMRTALYNSPLHFGNGTRLTVT.

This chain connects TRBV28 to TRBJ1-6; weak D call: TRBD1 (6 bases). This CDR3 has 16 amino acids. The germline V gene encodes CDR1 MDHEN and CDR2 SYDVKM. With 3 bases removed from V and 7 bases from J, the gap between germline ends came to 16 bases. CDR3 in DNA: TGTGCCAGCAGTTTGATTGGGGGCCTGGGGAATTCACCCCTCCACTTT. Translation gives CASSLIGGLGNSPLHF.

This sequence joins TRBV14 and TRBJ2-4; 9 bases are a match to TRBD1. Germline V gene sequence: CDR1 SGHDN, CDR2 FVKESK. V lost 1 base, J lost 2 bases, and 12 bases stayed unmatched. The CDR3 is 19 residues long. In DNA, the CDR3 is TGTGCCAGCAGCCAAGGAGGGGGTTGGGGACAGGGATCCAAAAACATTCAGTACTTC. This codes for CASSQGGGWGQGSKNIQYF. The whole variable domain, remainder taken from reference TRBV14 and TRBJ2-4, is EAGVTQFPSHSVIEKGQTVTLRCDPISGHDNLYWYRRVMGKEIKFLLHFVKESKQDESGMPNNRFLAERTGGTYSTLKVQPAELEDSGVYFCASSQGGGWGQGSKNIQYFGAGTRLSVL.

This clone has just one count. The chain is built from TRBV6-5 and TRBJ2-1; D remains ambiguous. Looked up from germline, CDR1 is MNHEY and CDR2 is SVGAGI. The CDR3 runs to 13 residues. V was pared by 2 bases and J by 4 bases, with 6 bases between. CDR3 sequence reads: CASSYDEYNEQFF. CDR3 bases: TGTGCCAGCAGTTACGACGAGTACAATGAGCAGTTCTTC.

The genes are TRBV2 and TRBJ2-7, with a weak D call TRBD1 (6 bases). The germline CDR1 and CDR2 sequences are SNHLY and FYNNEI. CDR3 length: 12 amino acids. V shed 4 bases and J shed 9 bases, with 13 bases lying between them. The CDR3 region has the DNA TGTGCCAGCAGTGCCGTGATCAGGGGGCAGTACTTC. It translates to CASSAVIRGQYF.

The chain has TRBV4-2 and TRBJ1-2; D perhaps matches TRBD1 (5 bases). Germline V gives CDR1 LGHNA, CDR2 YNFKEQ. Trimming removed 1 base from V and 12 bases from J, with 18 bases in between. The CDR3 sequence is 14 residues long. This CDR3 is CASSQGGGVKGHTF. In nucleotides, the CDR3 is TGTGCCAGCAGCCAAGGGGGGGGTGTCAAGGGCCACACCTTC.

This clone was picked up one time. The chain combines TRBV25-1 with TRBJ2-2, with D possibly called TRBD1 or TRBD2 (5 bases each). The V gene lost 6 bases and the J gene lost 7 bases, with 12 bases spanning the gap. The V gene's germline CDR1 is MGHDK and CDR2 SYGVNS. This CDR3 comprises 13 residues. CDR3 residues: CASSDPGRGELFF. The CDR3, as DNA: TGTGCCAGCAGCGATCCGGGACGCGGGGAGCTGTTTTTT.

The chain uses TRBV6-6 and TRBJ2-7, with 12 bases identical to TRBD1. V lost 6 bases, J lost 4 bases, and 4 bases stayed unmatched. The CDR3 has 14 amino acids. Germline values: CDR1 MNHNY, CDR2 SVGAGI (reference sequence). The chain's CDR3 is CASRAGQGAYEQYF. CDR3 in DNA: TGTGCCAGCAGGGCGGGACAGGGGGCGTACGAGCAGTACTTC.

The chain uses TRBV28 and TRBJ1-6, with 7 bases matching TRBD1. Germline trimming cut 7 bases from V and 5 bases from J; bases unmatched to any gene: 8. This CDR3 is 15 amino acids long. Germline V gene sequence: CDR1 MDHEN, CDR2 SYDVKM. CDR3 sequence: CASIIGGLDNSPLHF. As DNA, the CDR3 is TGTGCCAGCATCATAGGGGGCCTCGATAATTCACCCCTCCACTTT.

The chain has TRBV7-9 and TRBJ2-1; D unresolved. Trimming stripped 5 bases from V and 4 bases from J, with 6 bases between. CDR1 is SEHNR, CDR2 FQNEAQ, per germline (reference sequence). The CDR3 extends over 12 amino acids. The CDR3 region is CASSLRYNEQFF. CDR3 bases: TGTGCCAGCAGCCTGCGGTACAATGAGCAGTTCTTC.

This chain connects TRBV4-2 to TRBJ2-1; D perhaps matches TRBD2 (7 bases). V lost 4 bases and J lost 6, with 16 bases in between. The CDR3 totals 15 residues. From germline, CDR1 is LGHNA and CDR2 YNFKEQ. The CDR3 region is CASSPGGGEPNEQFF. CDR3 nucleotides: TGTGCCAGCAGCCCGGGGGGCGGGGAACCCAATGAGCAGTTCTTC.